The 22 T cell receptor beta chains below were found in one sample sequenced in a study of blood T cell repertoires in COVID-19. Sequencing was performed with immunoSEQ multiplex PCR; in TCRdb, only in-frame clones are kept and a portion is missing. The table has around 250,000 clones, approximately 86% seen once; the top ten hold approximately 9.7%. Sequencing was carried out using peripheral blood. The receptors derive from a man in his forties with active or convalescent COVID-19.

The V gene is TRBV24-1, the J gene TRBJ2-7, with D possibly TRBD2 on 5 matching bases. This CDR3 spans 13 amino acids. V lost 3 bases and J 6 bases, leaving 11 bases between the germline ends. CDR1 is KGHDR and CDR2 is SFDVKD in the germline V gene. The CDR3 nucleotides read TGTGCCACCAGTGATGTGGACTTCTCCGAGCAGTACTTC. This codes for CATSDVDFSEQYF.

This clone was counted a single time. The rearrangement uses TRBV6-1 and TRBJ2-7, with a weak D call TRBD2 (6 bases). The CDR3 loop spans 16 amino acids. Looked up from germline, CDR1 is MNHNS and CDR2 is SASEGT. Trimming took off 2 bases at V and 0 bases at J, with 14 bases between the two ends. The CDR3 loop is CASSEWRGGSSYEQYF. The CDR3 DNA is TGTGCCAGCAGTGAATGGAGGGGCGGAAGCTCCTACGAGCAGTACTTC.

CDR3 nucleotides: TGTGCCAGCAGCGTAGCGGGGGGGCTCGGGACCCAGTACTTC. As protein: CASSVAGGLGTQYF. The chain employs TRBV9 and TRBJ2-5; TRBD2 aligns across 8 bases. The CDR3 runs 14 residues. Germline CDR1 reads SGDLS; CDR2 reads YYNGEE. Trimming took 0 bases from V and 7 from J; bases not matched to a gene: 5.

CDR3 sequence: CASSELDYSTGETQYF. As DNA, the CDR3 is TGTGCCAGCAGTGAATTAGACTATTCCACGGGAGAGACCCAGTACTTC. The rearrangement joins TRBV25-1 to TRBJ2-5, with a possible D match to TRBD2 (5 bases). Trimming removed 1 base at V and 4 bases at J, with 16 bases between. Germline assignment: CDR1 MGHDK and CDR2 SYGVNS. This CDR3 has 16 residues.

The chain is built from TRBV6-5 and TRBJ2-1, with TRBD2 matching over 15 bases. The CDR3 extends over 15 amino acids. Germline V gives CDR1 MNHEY, CDR2 SVGAGI. J was trimmed by 7 bases and V by 6 bases; bases with no gene match: 4. The CDR3 region has the DNA TGTGCCAGCAGATCCGGGACTAGCGGGAGGAATGAGCAGTTCTTC. Amino acid sequence: CASRSGTSGRNEQFF.

The chain is built from TRBV19 and TRBJ2-1; TRBD2 matches 8 bases. Germline CDR1 reads LNHDA; CDR2 reads SQIVND (reference sequence). The CDR3 covers 14 residues. V lost 6 bases and J lost 8; bases outside the gene matches: 9. CDR3 in DNA: TGTGCCAGTAGGGGACTAGGGTGGGCGGATGAGCAGTTCTTC. This encodes CASRGLGWADEQFF.

In its sample, this clone was seen a few times. V is TRBV30 and J is TRBJ1-3; D gene uncertain. This CDR3 comprises 14 residues. V shed 0 bases and J shed 2 bases, with 8 bases lying between them. Germline-derived CDR1 and CDR2 are GTSNPN and SVGIG (reference sequence). The CDR3 region is CAWSVTGPGNTIYF. As DNA, the CDR3 is TGTGCCTGGAGTGTAACTGGGCCTGGAAACACCATATATTTT.

The rearrangement links TRBV5-1 to TRBJ2-2, with TRBD1 matching over 11 bases. CDR1 is SGHRS, CDR2 YFSETQ, per germline. V was clipped by 3 bases and J by 5 bases; unmatched bases: 6. The CDR3 runs 16 residues. The CDR3 loop reads CASSWTGGRGTGELFF. As DNA, the CDR3 is TGCGCCAGCAGCTGGACAGGGGGCAGGGGAACCGGGGAGCTGTTTTTT.

The chain carries TRBV6-5 and TRBJ2-6, with unresolved D. V lost 8 bases and J lost 2, with 10 bases in between. Germline CDR1 reads MNHEY; CDR2 reads SVGAGI. The CDR3 is made up of 14 amino acids. The CDR3 reads CASRTVTGANVLTF. CDR3 DNA sequence: TGTGCCAGCCGAACGGTTACTGGGGCCAACGTCCTGACTTTC.

The gene calls are TRBV6-2 or TRBV6-3 and TRBJ1-6, with 8 bases that match TRBD1. CDR3 length equals 13 residues. The J segment lost 13 bases and the V segment lost 5 bases, leaving 7 bases of the junction unmatched. The germline V gene has CDR1 MNHEY and CDR2 SVGEGT. The CDR3 protein is CASSTRTGPPLHF. The CDR3 DNA sequence: TGTGCCAGCAGTACCCGGACAGGGCCTCCCCTCCACTTT.

For the CDR3, the DNA is TGCGCCAGCAGCGAGGGGACTGACTATGGCTACACCTTC. It yields the protein CASSEGTDYGYTF. V is TRBV5-1 and J is TRBJ1-2; tentatively, D is TRBD1 (5 bases). V gave up 4 bases and J gave up 3 bases, with 10 bases separating them. Germline CDR1 SGHRS, CDR2 YFSETQ. This CDR3 contains 13 residues.

This clone was recorded only once. The chain uses TRBV19 and TRBJ1-5; no definite D call. The CDR3 runs to 14 residues. Trimming stripped 5 bases from V and 6 bases from J, with 14 bases between. From germline, CDR1 is LNHDA and CDR2 SQIVND (reference sequence). The CDR3 DNA reads as TGTGCCAGTAGTGAGTGGGAGGGAGTTCAGCCCCAGCATTTT. Its translation: CASSEWEGVQPQHF.

This chain joins TRBV11-2 and TRBJ1-1; no reliable D call. The CDR3 spans 14 residues. Germline loops: CDR1 SGHAT, CDR2 FQNNGV. The V end lost 0 bases, the J end lost 3 bases, and 8 bases lay between the germline ends. The CDR3 nucleotides are TGTGCCAGCAGCTTAGACAGTCCCGACACTGAAGCTTTCTTT. Protein sequence: CASSLDSPDTEAFF.

This chain uses TRBV30 with TRBJ2-1; TRBD2 agrees at 9 bases. The junction had 2 bases not matched to a gene; V was cut back by 3 bases and J by 5 bases. Germline CDR1 GTSNPN, CDR2 SVGIG (reference sequence). The CDR3 is 13 amino acids. The CDR3 is CAWSGGGDNEQFF. The CDR3 DNA reads as TGTGCCTGGAGCGGCGGGGGGGACAATGAGCAGTTCTTC.

The J gene is TRBJ1-5, the V gene TRBV7-2; TRBD1 agrees at 8 bases. Germline lookup yields CDR1 SGHTA and CDR2 FQGNSA. CDR3 size: 13 residues. V trimming: 4 bases; J trimming: 9 bases; junction bases outside the gene matches: 5. The CDR3 DNA is TGTGCCAGCAGCTCGGGACAGGCGTTGCCCCAGCATTTT. It is translated as CASSSGQALPQHF.

This chain connects TRBV9 to TRBJ2-3; D possibly corresponds to TRBD2 (5 bases). This CDR3 contains 16 residues. Germline CDR1 SGDLS, CDR2 YYNGEE. The ends were cut back, 3 bases at V and 6 bases at J, with 20 bases in the middle. CDR3 sequence reads: CASSASRGRGSDTQYF. CDR3 DNA: TGTGCCAGCAGCGCCTCACGAGGCCGGGGATCGGATACGCAGTATTTT.

This chain joins TRBV6-1 and TRBJ2-1, with D maybe TRBD2 (5 bases). V was cut by 2 bases and J by 12 bases, with 14 bases left in between. CDR1 is MNHNS, CDR2 SASEGT, per germline. CDR3 length: 13 amino acids. CDR3 protein: CASSELSDGRQFF. The CDR3 coding sequence is TGTGCCAGCAGTGAATTATCCGATGGGAGGCAGTTCTTC.

V usage is TRBV24-1 and J usage is TRBJ2-7; 8 bases fit TRBD1. The CDR3 is made up of 15 amino acids. Germline-derived CDR1 and CDR2 are KGHDR and SFDVKD. The junction had 9 bases not matched to a gene; V was cut back by 2 bases and J by 7 bases. The chain's CDR3 is CATSDSRGPLREQYF. In nucleotides, the CDR3 is TGTGCCACCAGTGATTCCAGGGGGCCGCTTAGAGAGCAGTACTTC.

V gene TRBV19 combines with J gene TRBJ1-2; no reliable D call. Trimming removed 5 bases from V and 7 bases from J, with 14 bases in between. The length of the CDR3 is 13 residues. Germline loops: CDR1 LNHDA, CDR2 SQIVND (reference sequence). Written as DNA, the CDR3 is TGTGCCAGTAGTCTCGAAAACTCCTCTGGCTACACCTTC. This sequence encodes CASSLENSSGYTF.

V is TRBV6-2 or TRBV6-3 and J is TRBJ1-1; no firm D call. Germline V gives CDR1 MNHEY, CDR2 SVGEGT. V lost 0 bases to trimming and J lost 8 bases, with 10 bases between them. The CDR3 totals 13 residues. This CDR3 is CASSYSEGGEAFF. The DNA for the CDR3 is TGTGCCAGCAGTTACTCGGAAGGCGGCGAAGCTTTCTTT.

This clone appeared a single time. V and J are TRBV30 and TRBJ1-5; tentatively, D is TRBD1 (6 bases). V gave up 1 base and J gave up 6 bases, with 10 bases separating them. The CDR3 spans 13 residues. Germline CDR1 reads GTSNPN; CDR2 reads SVGIG (reference sequence). The CDR3 sequence is CAWSGGQSQPQHF. CDR3 nucleotide sequence: TGTGCCTGGAGTGGCGGACAGTCTCAGCCCCAGCATTTT.

The rearrangement uses TRBV28 and TRBJ1-2; 7 bases map to TRBD1. Germline loops: CDR1 MDHEN, CDR2 SYDVKM. With V trimmed by 2 bases and J by 7 bases, 13 bases remained unmatched. This CDR3 has 16 amino acids. The DNA for the CDR3 is TGTGCCAGCAGTTTAAACCGGGACAGCGGAGGGTCTGGCTACACCTTC. It specifies CASSLNRDSGGSGYTF.